The clone carrying this TCR beta chain was observed a handful of times. This entry comes from a study of T cell clonotyping in hematopoietic cell transplantation. Profiled with immunoSEQ multiplex PCR; TCRdb holds only in-frame clones, not every one. The data contain 11,000 to 15,000 clones, roughly 94% of them singletons. The source was PBMCs, collected 30 days after allogeneic stem cell transplant. The sequence was obtained from a male patient aged 55 to 69 who had an allogeneic stem cell transplant from an unrelated donor, so the T cells may come from the graft donor. Some clones in this sample may be carry-over from other donors' samples.

CDR3 amino acids: CASSEASGSYNEQFF. The DNA for the CDR3 is TGTGCCAGCAGTGAGGCTAGCGGGTCATACAATGAGCAGTTCTTC. The rearrangement joins TRBV6-1 to TRBJ2-1; 8 bases align to TRBD2. Trimming removed 3 bases from V and 4 bases from J; junction bases left unmatched: 5. The germline V gene has CDR1 MNHNS and CDR2 SASEGT. The CDR3 loop spans 15 amino acids.